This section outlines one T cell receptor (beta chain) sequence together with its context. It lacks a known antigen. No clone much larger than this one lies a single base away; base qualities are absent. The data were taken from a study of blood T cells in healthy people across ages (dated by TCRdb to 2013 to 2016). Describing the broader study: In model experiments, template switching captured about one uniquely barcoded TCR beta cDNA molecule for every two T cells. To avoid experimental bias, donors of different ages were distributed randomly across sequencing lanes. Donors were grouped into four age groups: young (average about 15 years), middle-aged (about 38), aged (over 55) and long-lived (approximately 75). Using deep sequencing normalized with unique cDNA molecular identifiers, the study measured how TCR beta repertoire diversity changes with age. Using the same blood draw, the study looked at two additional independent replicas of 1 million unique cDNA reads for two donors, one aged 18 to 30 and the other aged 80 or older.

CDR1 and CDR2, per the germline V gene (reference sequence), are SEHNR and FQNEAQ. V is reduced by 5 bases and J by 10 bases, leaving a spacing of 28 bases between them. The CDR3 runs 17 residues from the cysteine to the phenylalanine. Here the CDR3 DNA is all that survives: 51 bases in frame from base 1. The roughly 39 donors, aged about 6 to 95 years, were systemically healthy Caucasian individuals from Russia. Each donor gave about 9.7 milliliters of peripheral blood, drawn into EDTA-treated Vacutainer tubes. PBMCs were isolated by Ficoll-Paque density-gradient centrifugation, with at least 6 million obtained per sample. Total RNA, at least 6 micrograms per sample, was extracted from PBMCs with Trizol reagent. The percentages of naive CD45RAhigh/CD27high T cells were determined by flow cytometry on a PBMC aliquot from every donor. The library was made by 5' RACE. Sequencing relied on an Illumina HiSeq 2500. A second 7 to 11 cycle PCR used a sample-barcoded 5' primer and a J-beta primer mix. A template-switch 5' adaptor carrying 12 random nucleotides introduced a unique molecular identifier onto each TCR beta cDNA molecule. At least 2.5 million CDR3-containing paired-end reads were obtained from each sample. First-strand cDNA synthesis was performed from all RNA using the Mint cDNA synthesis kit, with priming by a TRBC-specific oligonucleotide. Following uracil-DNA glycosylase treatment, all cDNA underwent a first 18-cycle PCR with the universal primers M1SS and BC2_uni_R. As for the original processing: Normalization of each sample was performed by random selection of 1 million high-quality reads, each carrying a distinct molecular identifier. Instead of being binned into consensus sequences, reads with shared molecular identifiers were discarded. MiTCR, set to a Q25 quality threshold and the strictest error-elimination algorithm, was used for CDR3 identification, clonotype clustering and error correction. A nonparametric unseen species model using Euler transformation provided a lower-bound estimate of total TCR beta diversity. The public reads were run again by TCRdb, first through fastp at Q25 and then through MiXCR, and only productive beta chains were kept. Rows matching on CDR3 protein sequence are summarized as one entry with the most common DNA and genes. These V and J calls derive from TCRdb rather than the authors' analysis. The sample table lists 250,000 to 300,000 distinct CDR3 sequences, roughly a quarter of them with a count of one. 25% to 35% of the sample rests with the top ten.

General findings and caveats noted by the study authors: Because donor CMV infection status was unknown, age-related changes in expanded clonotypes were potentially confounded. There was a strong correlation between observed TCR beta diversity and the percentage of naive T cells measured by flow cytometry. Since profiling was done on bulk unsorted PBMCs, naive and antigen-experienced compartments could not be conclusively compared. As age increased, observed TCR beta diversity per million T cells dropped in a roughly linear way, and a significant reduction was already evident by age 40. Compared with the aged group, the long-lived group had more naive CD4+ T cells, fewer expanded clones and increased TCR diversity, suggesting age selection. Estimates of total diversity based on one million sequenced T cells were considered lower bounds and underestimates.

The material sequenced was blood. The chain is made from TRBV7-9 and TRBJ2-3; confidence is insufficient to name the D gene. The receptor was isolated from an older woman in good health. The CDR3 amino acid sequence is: CASSRLNAVHPSGSQYF. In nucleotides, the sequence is TGTGCCAGCAGCCGTCTGAATGCGGTCCACCCCTCAGGATCGCAGTATTTT.